This is a list of T cell receptor beta chains from one sample in a study of shared clonotypes between healthy human individuals. Sequencing was performed with immunoSEQ multiplex PCR; in TCRdb, only in-frame clones are kept and a portion is missing. The sample has about a million clones, approximately 80% seen once. The sample consisted of memory CD4+ T cells from PBMCs. Receptor source: a man aged 18 to 29 in good health. Some clones in this sample may be carry-over from other donors' samples. Each CDR3 is given without its conserved first and last residue. D genes are given only for firm matches. Only part of the rows carry a size: once, few, many, or a class if the clone is expanded.

size	V	J	D	CDR3
-	TRBV7-9	TRBJ2-7	TRBD1	ASSPPGTGTFYEQY
-	TRBV28	TRBJ2-3	-	ASRLLASTDTQY
-	TRBV30	TRBJ1-2	-	AWSSRYRRGGYT
few	TRBV28	TRBJ2-7	TRBD1	ASRRRTGSYEQY
-	TRBV5-6	TRBJ1-2	-	ASSPRPGGGYT
-	TRBV18	TRBJ2-3	-	ASSPQGQRRTDTQY
-	TRBV5-1	TRBJ2-7	TRBD2	ASSLVGTSGSYEQY
-	TRBV7-9	TRBJ2-1	TRBD2	ASSPSGVYNEQF
-	TRBV5-1	TRBJ2-2	TRBD1	ASSWGQIRSTGELF
-	TRBV4-1	TRBJ1-3	-	ASSQEQGSGNTIY
-	TRBV5-5	TRBJ2-1	-	ASSLGLAHNEQF
-	TRBV28	TRBJ2-7	TRBD1	ASSFSGGQVYEQY
few	TRBV10-3	TRBJ2-5	-	AIKGETQY
-	TRBV9	TRBJ2-5	-	ASSVESGLRETQY
-	TRBV2	TRBJ2-1	TRBD1	ASNRGSYNEQF
-	TRBV5-1	TRBJ2-2	-	ASSLVGSGELF
once	TRBV7-2	TRBJ2-3	-	ASYLSRDFTDTQY
-	TRBV5-6	TRBJ2-2	-	ASSLESANTGELF
-	TRBV30	TRBJ2-7	TRBD1	AWETGGTYEQY
once	TRBV4-2	TRBJ1-5	-	ASSLGPDQPQH
-	TRBV18	TRBJ2-2	TRBD1	ASSPPRDRGNTGELF
-	TRBV11-2	TRBJ1-5	TRBD1	ASSQGDRGDQPQH
-	TRBV5-4	TRBJ2-1	TRBD2	ASSLGSGGSYNEQF
-	TRBV5-1	TRBJ1-1	-	ASSPRTAGNTEAF
many	TRBV27	TRBJ1-4	TRBD1	ASSWQGDEKLF
once	TRBV30	TRBJ1-5	-	AWSHRAFNQPQH
few	TRBV29-1	TRBJ1-1	TRBD1	SDLTGKNTEAF
few	TRBV18	TRBJ1-2	-	ASSPTREATVGGYT
once	TRBV5-1	TRBJ1-4	-	ASSGGATNEKLF
-	TRBV5-1	TRBJ2-7	TRBD2	ASSLELAGVIAQY
-	TRBV5-1	TRBJ1-3	-	ASSSGPGGNTIY
-	TRBV7-9	TRBJ2-7	-	ASSLTGESYEQY
many	TRBV5-1	TRBJ1-1	-	ASSAGGAITEAF
-	TRBV2	TRBJ1-4	-	ASSEFREMYEKLF
-	TRBV5-1	TRBJ2-1	TRBD2	ASSLGLAGWGEQF
-	TRBV5-1	TRBJ2-7	-	ASSWGQSSYEQY
few	TRBV9	TRBJ2-3	-	ASSVQSTLSTDTQY
-	TRBV18	TRBJ2-5	-	ASSVQETQY
-	TRBV7-9	TRBJ2-1	TRBD2	ASSLASGRALNEQF
few	TRBV15	TRBJ2-5	-	ATSIGGREETQY
-	TRBV2	TRBJ1-2	-	ASTVEGGNYGYT
few	TRBV7-9	TRBJ1-1	-	ASSFFQGSTEAF
-	TRBV5-1	TRBJ2-3	-	ASSYLPPTDTQY
few	TRBV28	TRBJ1-1	-	ASSLRATEAF
-	TRBV28	TRBJ2-3	-	ASSPPRQGFREY
few	TRBV28	TRBJ1-1	TRBD1	ASSPRQGWDTEAF
once	TRBV9	TRBJ2-1	TRBD2	ASSAGLAGVGVNEQF
-	TRBV19	TRBJ1-4	TRBD1	ASSKEDRPNEKLF
-	TRBV6-1	TRBJ2-7	-	ASRTRGYLVYEQY
few	TRBV15	TRBJ1-4	-	ATSEGGSLEKLF
few	TRBV5-1	TRBJ2-1	TRBD2	ASSQTAGTSGSGSYNEQF